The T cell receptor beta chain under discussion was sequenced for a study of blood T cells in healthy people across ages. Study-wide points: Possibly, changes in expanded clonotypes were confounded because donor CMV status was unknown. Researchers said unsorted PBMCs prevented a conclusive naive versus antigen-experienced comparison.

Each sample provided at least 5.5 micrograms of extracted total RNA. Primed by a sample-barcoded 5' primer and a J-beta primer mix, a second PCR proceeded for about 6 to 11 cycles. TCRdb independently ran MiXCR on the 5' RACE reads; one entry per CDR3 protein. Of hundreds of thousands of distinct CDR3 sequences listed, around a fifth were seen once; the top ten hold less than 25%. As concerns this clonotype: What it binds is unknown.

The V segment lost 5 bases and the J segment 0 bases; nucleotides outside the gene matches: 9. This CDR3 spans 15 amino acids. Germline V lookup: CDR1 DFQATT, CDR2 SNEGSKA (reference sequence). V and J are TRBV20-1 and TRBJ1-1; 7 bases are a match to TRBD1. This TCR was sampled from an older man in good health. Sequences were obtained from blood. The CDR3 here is CSAARTGRMNTEAFF. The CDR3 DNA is TGCAGTGCTGCCCGGACAGGACGAATGAACACTGAAGCTTTCTTT.